The clone carrying this T cell receptor (beta chain) was observed once. The sample belongs to a study of blood T cell repertoires in COVID-19. Germline V gives CDR1 GTSNPN, CDR2 SVGIG (reference sequence). V was clipped by 2 bases and J by 1 base; unmatched bases: 13. The CDR3 spans 18 residues. Cohort placement rested on clinical history that participants reported themselves. The repertoire was sequenced with immunoSEQ multiplex PCR; TCRdb's copy has only in-frame clones and lacks some. Altogether roughly 500,000 clones are present, about nine tenths being singletons, with the ten largest covering 8.3%.

The receptor was derived from a woman aged 55 to 70 who had recovered from COVID-19. The specimen was PBMCs or T cells enriched from blood (not recorded which). The chain employs TRBV30 and TRBJ2-3, with 9 bases that match TRBD1. CDR3 DNA: TGTGCCTGGAGTCGCCCGGGACAGGGCAATTACGGCACAGATACGCAGTATTTT. Translated: CAWSRPGQGNYGTDTQYF.